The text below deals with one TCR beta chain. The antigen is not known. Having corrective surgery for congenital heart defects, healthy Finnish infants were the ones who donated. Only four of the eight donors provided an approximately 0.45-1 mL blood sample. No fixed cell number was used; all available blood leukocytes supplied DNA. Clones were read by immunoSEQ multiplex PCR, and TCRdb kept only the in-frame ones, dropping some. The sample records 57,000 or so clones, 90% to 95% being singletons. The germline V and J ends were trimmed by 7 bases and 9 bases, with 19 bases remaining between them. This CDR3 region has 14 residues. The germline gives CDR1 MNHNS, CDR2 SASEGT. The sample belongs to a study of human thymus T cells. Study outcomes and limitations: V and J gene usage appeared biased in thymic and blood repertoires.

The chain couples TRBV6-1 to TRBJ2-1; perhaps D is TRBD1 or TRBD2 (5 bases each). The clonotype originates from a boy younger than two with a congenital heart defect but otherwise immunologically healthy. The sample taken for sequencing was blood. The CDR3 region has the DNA TGTGCCAGCATGTACGGGACCCTTCCGGGTGAGCAGTTCTTC. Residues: CASMYGTLPGEQFF.